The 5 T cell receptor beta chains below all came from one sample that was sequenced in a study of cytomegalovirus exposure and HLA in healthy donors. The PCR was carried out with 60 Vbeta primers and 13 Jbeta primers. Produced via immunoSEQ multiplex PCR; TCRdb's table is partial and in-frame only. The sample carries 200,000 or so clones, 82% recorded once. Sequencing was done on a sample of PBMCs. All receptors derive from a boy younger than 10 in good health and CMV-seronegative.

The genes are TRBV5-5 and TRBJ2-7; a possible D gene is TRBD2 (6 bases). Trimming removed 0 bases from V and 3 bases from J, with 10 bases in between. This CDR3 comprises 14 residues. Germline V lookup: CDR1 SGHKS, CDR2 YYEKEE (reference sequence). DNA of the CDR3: TGTGCCAGCAGCTTGGCCCCGGGACTCTACGAGCAGTACTTC. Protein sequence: CASSLAPGLYEQYF.

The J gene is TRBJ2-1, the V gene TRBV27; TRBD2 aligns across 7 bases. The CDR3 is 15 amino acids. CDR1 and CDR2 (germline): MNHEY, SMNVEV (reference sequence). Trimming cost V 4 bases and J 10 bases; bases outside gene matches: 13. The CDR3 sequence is CASSYTGTMAYEQFF. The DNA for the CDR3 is TGTGCCAGCAGTTATACCGGGACTATGGCCTACGAGCAGTTCTTC.

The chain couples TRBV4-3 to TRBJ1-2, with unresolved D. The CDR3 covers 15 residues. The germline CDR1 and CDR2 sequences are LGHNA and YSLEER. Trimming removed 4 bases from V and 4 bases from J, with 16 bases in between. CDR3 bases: TGCGCCAGCAGCCTTGGGCAGGCAGGCCCCTATGGCTACACCTTC. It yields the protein CASSLGQAGPYGYTF.

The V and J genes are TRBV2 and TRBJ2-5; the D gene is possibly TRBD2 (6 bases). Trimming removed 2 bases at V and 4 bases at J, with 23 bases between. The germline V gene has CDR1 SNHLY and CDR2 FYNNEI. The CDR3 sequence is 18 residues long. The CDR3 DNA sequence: TGTGCCAGCAGTGAATCACGCTTATTGGGGGGTAAGGGAGAGACCCAGTACTTC. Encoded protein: CASSESRLLGGKGETQYF.

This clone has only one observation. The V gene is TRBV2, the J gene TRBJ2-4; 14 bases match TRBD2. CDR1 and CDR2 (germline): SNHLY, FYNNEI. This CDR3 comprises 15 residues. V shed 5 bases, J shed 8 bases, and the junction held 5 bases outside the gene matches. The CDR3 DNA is TGTGCCAGCAGTTCTCGGACTAGCGGGGGGCACATTCAGTACTTC. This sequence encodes CASSSRTSGGHIQYF.